This T cell receptor (beta chain) was documented in a study of T cell responses to AZD1222 COVID-19 vaccine. General study points: Unmutated regions of variants are reportedly targeted by nearly half of spike-specific TCRs.

This clone has just one count. Its cognate antigen is unknown. Germline V gene sequence: CDR1 SGHNT, CDR2 YENEEA. CDR3 length: 14 amino acids. V was cut by 2 bases and J by 4 bases, with 9 bases left in between. TCRdb's copy holds only in-frame clones and misses some; the assay was immunoSEQ multiplex PCR. This table holds around 95,000 clones, approximately 87% found once. J is TRBJ2-1 and V is TRBV11-3, with D possibly matching TRBD2 (5 bases). The receptor comes from an adult in good health. Sample: peripheral blood, taken on day 0 of AZD1222 vaccination. CDR3 residues: CASSLTGSYNEQFF. The CDR3 DNA sequence: TGTGCCAGCAGCTTAACGGGGTCTTACAATGAGCAGTTCTTC. Full variable domain (missing parts from reference TRBV11-3 and TRBJ2-1): EAGVVQSPRYKIIEKKQPVAFWCNPISGHNTLYWYLQNLGQGPELLIRYENEEAVDDSQLPKDRFSAERLKGVDSTLKIQPAELGDSAVYLCASSLTGSYNEQFFGPGTRLTVL.